This TCR beta chain was obtained from a study of human T cells and chemical hapten exposure. As for the study in general: Skin on the upper inner arm, approximately 2 cm by approximately 2 cm in size, was sensitized with 2% DPC.

Stated time point: pre-sensitization, week 0. Treatment denoted: therapeutic diphenylcyclopropenone sensitization with weekly scalp DPC. Study-wide results and limits: As the donors had alopecia, their immune response may differ from healthy people's.

The germline V and J ends were trimmed by 5 bases and 5 bases, with 21 bases remaining between them. CDR3 length: 16 amino acids. This clonotype has just a few counts. Its antigen is unknown. TCRdb independently ran MiXCR on the RACE reads; one entry per CDR3 protein. This sample has about 270,000 distinct CDR3 sequences, with just under 8% found just once. The clonotype originates from a man between 18 and 35 years old with alopecia areata. Some clones in this sample may be carry-over from other donors' samples. Specimen: whole blood, collected in connection with sensitization to the hapten diphenylcyclopropenone (DPC). This rearrangement joins TRBV12-3 or TRBV12-4 to TRBJ1-2; D remains unclear. This CDR3 is CASSPGTSEGLYGYTF. The CDR3 DNA is TGTGCCAGCAGTCCAGGAACCTCCGAGGGCCTTTATGGCTACACCTTC.